These T cell receptor beta chains were read from a single sample in a study of blood T cell repertoires in COVID-19. Here immunoSEQ multiplex PCR was the method, and the copy in TCRdb shows in-frame clones only, minus some. The table lists about 140,000 clones, more than 65% of them singletons. The specimen was peripheral blood. These receptors originate from a man older than 75 with acute or convalescent COVID-19. Each CDR3 is given with its conserved first and last residue. The size entry is marked missing in some rows and otherwise reads once, few, many or a size class.

.	TRBJ2-5	TRBV3-1/TRBV3-2	CASSQDGAIQETQYF
.	TRBJ1-2	TRBV7-8	CASSLARVGGYTF
once	TRBJ2-7	TRBV10-3	CAISESSGQYEQYF
.	TRBJ2-1	TRBV6-4	CASSVELSYNEQFF
.	TRBJ2-1	TRBV6-6	CASSYLLTSRPFF
.	TRBJ1-2	TRBV7-6	CASSSGEGHYGYTF
.	TRBJ1-1	TRBV5-1	CASRTGPNTEAFF
.	TRBJ1-5	TRBV5-4	CASSGENQPQHF
.	TRBJ2-1	TRBV7-9	CASSFAGDYNEQFF
.	TRBJ1-2	TRBV3-1/TRBV3-2	CASTTTGRNYTF
.	TRBJ2-5	TRBV7-2	CASSQLTGLQETQYF
few	TRBJ1-2	TRBV6-6	CASSYLGTGPYGYTF
.	TRBJ1-6	TRBV12-3/TRBV12-4	CASSPGGPLHF
many	TRBJ1-2	TRBV5-4	CASSSPLSGEAGYTF
.	TRBJ1-3	TRBV6-1	CASWEAASGNTIYF
.	TRBJ1-5	TRBV28	CASSLYTGTGGHQPQHF
.	TRBJ2-1	TRBV5-1	CASSPTGLGEQFF
few	TRBJ2-5	TRBV19	CASRRGRGRETQYF
.	TRBJ2-2	TRBV4-3	CASSPDSGQGFGGELFF